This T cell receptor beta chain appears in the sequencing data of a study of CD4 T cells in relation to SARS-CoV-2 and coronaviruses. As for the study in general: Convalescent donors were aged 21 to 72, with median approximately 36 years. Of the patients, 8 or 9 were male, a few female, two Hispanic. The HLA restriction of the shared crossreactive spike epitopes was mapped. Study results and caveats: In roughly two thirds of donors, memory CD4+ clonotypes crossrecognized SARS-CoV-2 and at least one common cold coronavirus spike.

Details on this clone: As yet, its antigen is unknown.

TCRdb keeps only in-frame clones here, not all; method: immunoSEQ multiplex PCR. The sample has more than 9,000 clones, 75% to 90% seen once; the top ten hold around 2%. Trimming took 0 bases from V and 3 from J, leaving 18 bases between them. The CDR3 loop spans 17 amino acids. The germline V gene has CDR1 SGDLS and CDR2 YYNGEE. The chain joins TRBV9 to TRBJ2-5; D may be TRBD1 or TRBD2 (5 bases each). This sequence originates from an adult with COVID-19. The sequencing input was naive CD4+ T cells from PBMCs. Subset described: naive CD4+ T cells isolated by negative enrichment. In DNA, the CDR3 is TGTGCCAGCAGCGTAGACTCCGCCGGGACCCTGAAAGAGACCCAGTACTTC. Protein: CASSVDSAGTLKETQYF.